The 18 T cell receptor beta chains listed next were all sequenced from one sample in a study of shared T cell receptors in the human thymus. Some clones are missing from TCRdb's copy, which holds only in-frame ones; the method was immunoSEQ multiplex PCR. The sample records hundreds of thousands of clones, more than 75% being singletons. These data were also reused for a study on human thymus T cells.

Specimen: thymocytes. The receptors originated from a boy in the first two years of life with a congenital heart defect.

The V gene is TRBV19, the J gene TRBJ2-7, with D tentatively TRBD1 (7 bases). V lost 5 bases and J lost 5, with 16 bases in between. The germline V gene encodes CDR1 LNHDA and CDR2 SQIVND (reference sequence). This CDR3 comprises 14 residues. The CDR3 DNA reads TGTGCCAGTAGTGCGCGACAGGGAGGTAACGAGCAGTACTTC. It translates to CASSARQGGNEQYF.

The CDR3 protein is CASSQGHNNEQFF. DNA of the CDR3: TGTGCCAGCAGCCAGGGGCACAACAATGAGCAGTTCTTC. The rearrangement joins TRBV11-3 to TRBJ2-1; D is possibly TRBD1 (6 bases). There are 13 residues in the CDR3. CDR1 is SGHNT, CDR2 YENEEA, per germline. Trimming left V 5 bases short and J 5 bases short, with 10 bases between.

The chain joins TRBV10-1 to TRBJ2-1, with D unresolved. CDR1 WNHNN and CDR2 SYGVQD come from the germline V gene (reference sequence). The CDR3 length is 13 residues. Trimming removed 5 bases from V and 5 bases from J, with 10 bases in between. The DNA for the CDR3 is TGCGCCAGCAGTACTGGGCAGGACAATGAGCAGTTCTTC. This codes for CASSTGQDNEQFF.

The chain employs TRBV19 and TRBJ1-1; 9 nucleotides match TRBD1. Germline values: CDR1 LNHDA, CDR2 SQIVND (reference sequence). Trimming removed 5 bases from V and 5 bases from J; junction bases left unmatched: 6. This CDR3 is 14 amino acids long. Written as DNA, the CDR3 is TGTGCCAGTAGTTTCGGGACAGGGCGGACTGAAGCTTTCTTT. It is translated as CASSFGTGRTEAFF.

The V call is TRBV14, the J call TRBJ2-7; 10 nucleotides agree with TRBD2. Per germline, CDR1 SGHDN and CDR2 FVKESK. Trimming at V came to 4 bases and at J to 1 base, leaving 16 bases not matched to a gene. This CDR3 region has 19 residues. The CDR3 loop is CASSPLRRAGGPESYEQYF. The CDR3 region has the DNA TGTGCCAGCAGCCCCCTAAGACGAGCGGGAGGGCCGGAATCCTACGAGCAGTACTTC.

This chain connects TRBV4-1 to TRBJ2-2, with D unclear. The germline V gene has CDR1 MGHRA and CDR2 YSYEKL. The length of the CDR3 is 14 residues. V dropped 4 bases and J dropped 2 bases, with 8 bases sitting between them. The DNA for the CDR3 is TGCGCCAGCAGCCCGAGATACAACACCGGGGAGCTGTTTTTT. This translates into CASSPRYNTGELFF.

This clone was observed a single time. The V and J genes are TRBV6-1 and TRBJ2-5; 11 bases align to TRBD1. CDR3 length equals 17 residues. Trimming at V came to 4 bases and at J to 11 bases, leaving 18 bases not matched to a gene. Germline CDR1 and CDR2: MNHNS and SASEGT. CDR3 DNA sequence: TGTGCCAGCAGTGGTGGTCGTGCGGACAGGGGGCCGCAGGAGCAGTACTTC. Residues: CASSGGRADRGPQEQYF.

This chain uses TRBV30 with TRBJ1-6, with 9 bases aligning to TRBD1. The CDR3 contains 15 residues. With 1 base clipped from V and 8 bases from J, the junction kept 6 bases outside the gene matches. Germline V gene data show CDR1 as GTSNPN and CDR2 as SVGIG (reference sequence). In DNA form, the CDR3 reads TGTGCCTGGAGTGGGGACAGGGAAGGGGATTCACCCCTCCACTTT. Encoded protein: CAWSGDREGDSPLHF.

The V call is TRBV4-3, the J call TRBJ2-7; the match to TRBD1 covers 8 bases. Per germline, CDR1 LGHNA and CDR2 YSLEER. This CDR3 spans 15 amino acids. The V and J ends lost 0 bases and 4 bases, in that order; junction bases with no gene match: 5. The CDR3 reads CASSQDRQGAYEQYF. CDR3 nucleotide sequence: TGCGCCAGCAGCCAAGACCGGCAGGGGGCTTACGAGCAGTACTTC.

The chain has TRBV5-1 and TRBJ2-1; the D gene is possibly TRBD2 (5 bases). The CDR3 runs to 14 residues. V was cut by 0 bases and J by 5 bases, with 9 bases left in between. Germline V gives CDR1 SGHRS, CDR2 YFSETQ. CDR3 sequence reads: CASSLDGVHNEQFF. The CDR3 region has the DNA TGCGCCAGCAGCTTGGACGGGGTCCACAATGAGCAGTTCTTC.

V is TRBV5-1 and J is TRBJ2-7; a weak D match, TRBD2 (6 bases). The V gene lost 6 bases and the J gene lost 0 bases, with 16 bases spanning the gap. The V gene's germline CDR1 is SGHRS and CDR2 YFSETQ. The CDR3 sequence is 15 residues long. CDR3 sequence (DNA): TGCGCCAGCAACATGGGAGGACTCATCTCCTACGAGCAGTACTTC. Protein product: CASNMGGLISYEQYF.

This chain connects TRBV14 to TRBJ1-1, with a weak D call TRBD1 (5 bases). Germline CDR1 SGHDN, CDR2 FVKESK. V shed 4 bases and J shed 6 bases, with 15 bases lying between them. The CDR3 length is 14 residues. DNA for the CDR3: TGTGCCAGCAGCCGCGGGGGTCGGATCGCTGAAGCTTTCTTT. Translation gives CASSRGGRIAEAFF.

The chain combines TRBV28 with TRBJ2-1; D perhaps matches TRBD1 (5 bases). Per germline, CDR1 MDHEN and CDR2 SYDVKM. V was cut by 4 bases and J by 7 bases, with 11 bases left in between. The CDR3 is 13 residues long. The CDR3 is CASSSPYRNEQFF. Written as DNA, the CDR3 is TGTGCCAGCAGTTCCCCCTACAGGAATGAGCAGTTCTTC.

Here the CDR3 DNA reads TGTGCCAGCAGTTTTGAAAAAATAGATCTGAAAGCTTTCTTT. It codes for CASSFEKIDLKAFF. The V gene is TRBV28, the J gene TRBJ1-1, with D uncertain. Germline assignment: CDR1 MDHEN and CDR2 SYDVKM. Trimming took off 3 bases at V and 9 bases at J, with 17 bases between the two ends. The CDR3 spans 14 residues.

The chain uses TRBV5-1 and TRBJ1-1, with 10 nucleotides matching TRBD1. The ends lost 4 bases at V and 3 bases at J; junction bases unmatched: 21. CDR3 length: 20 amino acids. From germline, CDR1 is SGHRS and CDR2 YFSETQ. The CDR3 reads CASSLPGQGGRFLGDTEAFF. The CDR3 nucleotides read TGCGCCAGCAGCCTTCCCGGACAGGGGGGCCGATTTCTTGGGGACACTGAAGCTTTCTTT.

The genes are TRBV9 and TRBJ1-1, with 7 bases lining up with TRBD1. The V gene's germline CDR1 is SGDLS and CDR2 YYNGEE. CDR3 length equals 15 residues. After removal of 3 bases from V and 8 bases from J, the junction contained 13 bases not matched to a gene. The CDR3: CASSAGKQGLTEAFF. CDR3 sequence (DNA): TGTGCCAGCAGCGCTGGAAAACAGGGGCTAACAGAAGCTTTCTTT.

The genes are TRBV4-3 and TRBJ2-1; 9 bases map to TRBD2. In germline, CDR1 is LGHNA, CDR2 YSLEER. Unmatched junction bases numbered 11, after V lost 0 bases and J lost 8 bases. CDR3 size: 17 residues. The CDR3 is CASSQDFPSGNFYEQFF. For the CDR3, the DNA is TGCGCCAGCAGCCAAGATTTTCCTAGCGGGAACTTTTATGAGCAGTTCTTC.

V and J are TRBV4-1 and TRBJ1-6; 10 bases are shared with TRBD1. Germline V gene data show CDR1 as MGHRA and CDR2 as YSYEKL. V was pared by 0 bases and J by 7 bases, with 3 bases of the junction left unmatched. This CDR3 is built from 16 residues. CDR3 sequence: CASSQDGQGGNSPLHF. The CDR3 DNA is TGCGCCAGCAGCCAAGATGGACAGGGGGGAAATTCACCCCTCCACTTT.